Presented here are 2 T cell receptor beta chains from one specimen sequenced in a study of blood T cell repertoires in COVID-19. Generated by immunoSEQ multiplex PCR, the TCRdb table keeps only in-frame clones and is missing some. The sample consists of roughly 90,000 clones, 70% to 90% of them appearing once. Sequences were obtained from peripheral blood. Source of these receptors: a man aged 35 to 55 with acute or convalescent COVID-19.

The CDR3 coding sequence is TGTGCCAGCAGCTTAGCCAGGATAGATGGAAACACCATATATTTT. This translates into CASSLARIDGNTIYF. This rearrangement joins TRBV7-2 to TRBJ1-3; D gene uncertain. Trimming cost V 0 bases and J 3 bases, with 9 bases left between them. The germline V gene encodes CDR1 SGHTA and CDR2 FQGNSA. This CDR3 comprises 15 residues.

The DNA of the CDR3 is TGCGCCAGCAGCTTGGCTGGACAGGGGCATGGCTACACCTTC. This sequence encodes CASSLAGQGHGYTF. This chain uses TRBV5-1 with TRBJ1-2; TRBD1 agrees at 9 bases. The germline V gene has CDR1 SGHRS and CDR2 YFSETQ. The V segment lost 0 bases and the J segment 6 bases; nucleotides outside the gene matches: 3. The CDR3 contains 14 residues.